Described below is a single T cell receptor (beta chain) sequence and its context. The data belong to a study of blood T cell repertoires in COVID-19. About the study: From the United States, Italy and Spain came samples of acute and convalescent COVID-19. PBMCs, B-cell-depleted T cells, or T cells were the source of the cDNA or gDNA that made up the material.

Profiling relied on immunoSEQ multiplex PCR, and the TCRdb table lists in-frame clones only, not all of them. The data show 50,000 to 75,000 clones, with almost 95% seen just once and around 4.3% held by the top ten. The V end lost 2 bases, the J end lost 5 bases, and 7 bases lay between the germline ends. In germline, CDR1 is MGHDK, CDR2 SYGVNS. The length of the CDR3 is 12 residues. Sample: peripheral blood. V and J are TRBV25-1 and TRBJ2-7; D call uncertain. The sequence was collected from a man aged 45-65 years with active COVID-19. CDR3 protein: CASSEESDEQYF. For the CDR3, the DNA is TGTGCCAGCAGTGAAGAGTCGGACGAGCAGTACTTC.